This entry lists 18 T cell receptor beta chains sequenced from one sample in a study of blood T cells in healthy people across ages. Combining a sample-barcoded 5' primer with a J-beta primer mix, a second PCR ran for roughly 6 to 12 cycles. MiXCR, run by TCRdb on the 5' RACE reads, gives a single entry per CDR3 protein. The sample shows roughly 800,000 distinct CDR3 sequences, roughly 64% of them seen only once. What was sequenced was blood. The source is a man aged 25-45 years in good health.

The rearrangement links TRBV5-5 to TRBJ2-5, with 10 positions matching TRBD2. The length of the CDR3 is 16 residues. CDR1 and CDR2 from the germline V gene are SGHKS and YYEKEE (reference sequence). V shed 1 base, J shed 1 base, and the junction held 4 bases outside the gene matches. The CDR3 coding sequence is TGTGCCAGCAGCTTGCTCCTAGCGGGGGTCCAAGAGACCCAGTACTTC. Its protein product is CASSLLLAGVQETQYF.

A few counts support this clonotype. The chain links TRBV6-1 to TRBJ2-3; 9 nucleotides agree with TRBD1. V lost 5 bases and J lost 1; bases outside the gene matches: 10. This CDR3 has 17 amino acids. The germline CDR1 and CDR2 sequences are MNHNS and SASEGT. The CDR3 region has the DNA TGTGCCAGCAGTCCCGGGACAGGGTGGGATGGCACAGATACGCAGTATTTT. Protein product: CASSPGTGWDGTDTQYF.

The J gene is TRBJ1-2, the V gene TRBV20-1; unclear D gene. CDR3 length: 12 amino acids. V lost 4 bases, J lost 0 bases, and 6 bases lay in between. Looked up from germline, CDR1 is DFQATT and CDR2 is SNEGSKA (reference sequence). This chain's CDR3 is CSAIMANYGYTF. CDR3 nucleotides: TGCAGTGCTATTATGGCTAACTATGGCTACACCTTC.

The V and J genes are TRBV28 and TRBJ2-3, with TRBD1 matching over 8 bases. Germline-derived CDR1 and CDR2 are MDHEN and SYDVKM. V shed 7 bases, J shed 6 bases, and the junction held 6 bases outside the gene matches. CDR3 length equals 13 residues. CDR3 sequence (DNA): TGTGCCAGCAAACAGGGGGATATCGATACGCAGTATTTT. Amino acid sequence: CASKQGDIDTQYF.

This clonotype came up a few times. The chain links TRBV7-2 to TRBJ2-1; TRBD2 is a possible D gene (5 bases). Trimming removed 0 bases at V and 8 bases at J, with 11 bases between. CDR3 length equals 14 residues. The germline V gene encodes CDR1 SGHTA and CDR2 FQGNSA. In DNA form, the CDR3 reads TGTGCCAGCAGCTTAGCAGAGGGAATACATGAGCAGTTCTTC. Its protein product is CASSLAEGIHEQFF.

The V call is TRBV20-1, the J call TRBJ2-5; D assignment may be TRBD1 or TRBD2 (6 bases each). The end of the DNA aligns better with TRBJ2-7, so the J call may be wrong. The germline V gene has CDR1 DFQATT and CDR2 SNEGSKA (reference sequence). There are 14 residues in the CDR3. The CDR3 nucleotides are TGCAGTGCTAGCGGTCCTAGGGGGGTTTACGAGCAGTACTTC. This translates into CSASGPRGVYEQYF.

In its sample, this clonotype was seen a few times. The chain couples TRBV25-1 to TRBJ1-2, with D unclear. The V end was cut by 0 bases, the J end by 5 bases, with 13 bases between. CDR1 is MGHDK and CDR2 is SYGVNS in the germline V gene. The length of the CDR3 is 15 residues. The CDR3 DNA reads as TGTGCCAGCAGTGAATATGGATCGGGGAGTTATGGCTACACCTTC. Protein sequence: CASSEYGSGSYGYTF.

The chain recombines TRBV20-1 with TRBJ2-4, with 10 bases aligning to TRBD1. Gene TRBJ2-5 matches the end of the DNA better, so the J call may be wrong. Germline CDR1 DFQATT, CDR2 SNEGSKA (reference sequence). This CDR3 region has 13 residues. The CDR3 DNA follows: TGCAGTGCTCCGGACAGGGGGAAAGAGACCCAGTACTTC. Residues: CSAPDRGKETQYF.

This clonotype occurred once. This sequence joins TRBV20-1 and TRBJ2-4; the match to TRBD2 covers 8 bases. V lost 6 bases, J lost 5 bases, and 12 bases stayed unmatched. The length of the CDR3 is 15 residues. CDR1 and CDR2 from the germline V gene are DFQATT and SNEGSKA (reference sequence). DNA for the CDR3: TGCAGTGCCACCGGTGCGGGGGGCGGGCAAAACATTCAGTACTTC. Translating it yields CSATGAGGGQNIQYF.

This clonotype was counted a few times. This may be a read error, as it is one base from a much larger clone. The chain is built from TRBV28 and TRBJ2-1, with 10 bases fitting TRBD2. The DNA matches TRBJ2-7 better at its end, which makes the J call doubtful. The germline gives CDR1 MDHEN, CDR2 SYDVKM. CDR3 length: 18 amino acids. The CDR3 sequence: CASSAWASGSGTYNEQYF. As DNA, the CDR3 is TGTGCCAGCAGTGCCTGGGCTAGCGGGAGCGGGACCTACAATGAGCAGTACTTC.

The CDR3 DNA is TGTGCCGGCCCCGGAGTGGGCAGGGTTGACACCGGGGAGCTGTTTTTT. Encoded protein: CAGPGVGRVDTGELFF. The gene calls are TRBV28 and TRBJ2-2; possibly TRBD1 for D (5 bases). This CDR3 is built from 16 residues. Trimming removed 11 bases at V and 3 bases at J, with 22 bases between. Germline loops: CDR1 MDHEN, CDR2 SYDVKM.

V gene TRBV7-8 combines with J gene TRBJ1-2; the D gene is possibly TRBD1 (5 bases). V lost 6 bases and J 7 bases, leaving 24 bases between the germline ends. CDR1 and CDR2 (germline): SGHVS, FQNEAQ. The CDR3 has 16 amino acids. CDR3 sequence: CASRPLWGSALSGYTF. Here the CDR3 DNA reads TGTGCCAGCAGGCCCCTCTGGGGGTCAGCCTTGTCTGGCTACACCTTC.

Only a few counts were recorded for this clonotype. The chain has TRBV6-1 and TRBJ1-1, with 7 bases that match TRBD1. Germline lookup yields CDR1 MNHNS and CDR2 SASEGT. CDR3 length: 13 amino acids. Trimming cost V 9 bases and J 4 bases; bases outside gene matches: 8. CDR3 sequence (DNA): TGTGCCAGTTCACCGGGACAGCTCACTGAAGCTTTCTTT. It yields the protein CASSPGQLTEAFF.

The chain links TRBV10-3 to TRBJ2-2; unclear D gene. CDR1 is ENHRY and CDR2 is SYGVKD in the germline V gene. This CDR3 contains 12 residues. V lost 6 bases to trimming and J lost 3 bases, with 5 bases between them. This chain's CDR3 is CAIRWDTGELFF. The CDR3 bases are TGTGCCATCAGATGGGACACCGGGGAGCTGTTTTTT.

This chain uses TRBV3-1 with TRBJ2-4; possible D gene TRBD1, 5 bases. Germline-derived CDR1 and CDR2 are LGHDT and YNNKEL (reference sequence). This CDR3 comprises 14 residues. Trimming stripped 7 bases from V and 0 bases from J, with 10 bases between. CDR3 in DNA: TGTGCCAGCACCTCAGGGCTAGCCAAAAACATTCAGTACTTC. It codes for CASTSGLAKNIQYF.

The genes are TRBV29-1 and TRBJ2-6; D unresolved. Trimming cost V 5 bases and J 0 bases, with 14 bases left between them. The CDR3 consists of 16 residues. The germline V gene encodes CDR1 SQVTM and CDR2 ANQGSEA. DNA of the CDR3: TGCAGCGTTAAGCACTGGGTCCCCTCTGGGGCCAACGTCCTGACTTTC. Translating it yields CSVKHWVPSGANVLTF.

J is TRBJ2-1 and V is TRBV11-2, with a tentative D call TRBD2 (6 bases). Per germline, CDR1 SGHAT and CDR2 FQNNGV. This CDR3 contains 15 residues. Trimming stripped 4 bases from V and 9 bases from J, with 19 bases between. The CDR3 nucleotides are TGTGCCAGCAGCTGGGGACTGGCCGGGAATTTTGAGCAGTTCTTC. This codes for CASSWGLAGNFEQFF.

The chain uses TRBV5-1 and TRBJ2-5, with TRBD2 identical over 7 bases. CDR1 is SGHRS and CDR2 is YFSETQ in the germline V gene. Trimming at V came to 1 base and at J to 0 bases, leaving 3 bases not matched to a gene. The CDR3 totals 15 residues. The CDR3 loop reads CASSLTGRNQETQYF. The CDR3 bases are TGCGCCAGCAGCTTGACCGGGAGGAACCAAGAGACCCAGTACTTC.